The 14 T cell receptor beta chains listed next were all sequenced from one sample in a study of cytomegalovirus exposure and HLA in healthy donors. This PCR relied on a set of 60 Vbeta primers and 13 Jbeta primers. This table comes from immunoSEQ multiplex PCR, and its TCRdb copy is limited to in-frame clones, with some not included. In the table there are about 130,000 clones, 65% to 90% of which are singletons. The source material was PBMCs. These receptors all come from a man between 18 and 35 years old in good health and CMV-seronegative.

This sequence joins TRBV11-2 and TRBJ2-7; TRBD1 might be the D (5 bases). V dropped 7 bases and J dropped 7 bases, with 17 bases sitting between them. From germline, CDR1 is SGHAT and CDR2 FQNNGV. The CDR3 runs 13 residues. CDR3 sequence: CASTLRAGLEQYF. CDR3 bases: TGTGCCAGCACCCTCAGGGCCGGGTTGGAGCAGTACTTC.

J is TRBJ2-5 and V is TRBV6-5, with a weak D call TRBD1 (5 bases). The V gene lost 6 bases and the J gene lost 5 bases, with 16 bases spanning the gap. The CDR3 is 14 amino acids. Germline CDR1 is MNHEY and CDR2 is SVGAGI. CDR3 DNA sequence: TGTGCCAGCAGGGACACCCCCACCCGGGAGACCCAGTACTTC. The encoded protein is CASRDTPTRETQYF.

The rearrangement joins TRBV28 to TRBJ2-7; TRBD1 might be the D (5 bases). Trimming stripped 6 bases from V and 3 bases from J, with 15 bases between. The CDR3 spans 14 residues. In germline, CDR1 is MDHEN, CDR2 SYDVKM. CDR3 sequence: CASRFRQGIYEQYF. The CDR3 DNA is TGTGCCAGCAGATTCCGGCAGGGTATCTACGAGCAGTACTTC.

The chain carries TRBV7-9 and TRBJ1-1, with TRBD1 matching over 7 bases. In germline, CDR1 is SEHNR, CDR2 FQNEAQ (reference sequence). This CDR3 spans 13 amino acids. V lost 6 bases to trimming and J lost 4 bases; unmatched junction nucleotides: 5. The CDR3 DNA follows: TGTGCCAGCAGTCGAACAGGGGCCACTGAAGCTTTCTTT. The encoded protein is CASSRTGATEAFF.

The gene calls are TRBV6-6 and TRBJ2-7, with 12 bases lining up with TRBD1. Germline values: CDR1 MNHNY, CDR2 SVGAGI (reference sequence). The J segment lost 5 bases and the V segment lost 7 bases, leaving 12 bases of the junction unmatched. The CDR3 extends over 16 amino acids. The chain's CDR3 is CASIDPGQGALDEQYF. The DNA for the CDR3 is TGTGCCAGCATTGATCCGGGACAGGGGGCGCTCGACGAGCAGTACTTC.

The chain employs TRBV30 and TRBJ1-5, with 8 bases matching TRBD1. The germline V gene has CDR1 GTSNPN and CDR2 SVGIG (reference sequence). Trimming took 2 bases from V and 7 from J; bases not matched to a gene: 7. This CDR3 has 14 amino acids. CDR3 in amino acids: CAWSPPGGGQPQHF. The CDR3 coding sequence is TGTGCCTGGAGTCCACCAGGGGGCGGGCAGCCCCAGCATTTT. Variable domain in full (rest from reference TRBV30 and TRBJ1-5): SQTIHQWPATLVQPVGSPLSLECTVEGTSNPNLYWYRQAAGRGLQLLFYSVGIGQISSEVPQNLSASRPQDRQFILSSKKLLLSDSGFYLCAWSPPGGGQPQHFGDGTRLSIL.

This chain uses TRBV29-1 with TRBJ2-7; D might be TRBD1 (6 bases). Germline-derived CDR1 and CDR2 are SQVTM and ANQGSEA. There are 13 residues in the CDR3. Trimming removed 7 bases at V and 6 bases at J, with 19 bases between. In DNA, the CDR3 is TGCAGCGACTCGCCCCCAGGGGTGGGCGAGCAGTACTTC. It encodes CSDSPPGVGEQYF.

V gene TRBV30 combines with J gene TRBJ2-2, with D possibly matching TRBD2 (5 bases). Per the germline V gene, CDR1 is GTSNPN and CDR2 is SVGIG (reference sequence). With 2 bases removed from V and 1 base from J, the gap between germline ends came to 11 bases. The CDR3 totals 15 residues. As DNA, the CDR3 is TGTGCCTGGAGTCAAGCGGTGAAGAACACCGGGGAGCTGTTTTTT. It yields the protein CAWSQAVKNTGELFF.

On this clone itself: The junction does not match germline at one end; this may be a read error. Other DNA sequences of this sample code for an identical CDR3. The CDR3 DNA is TGCGGCGGACAGGGGATCACTGAAGCCTTCTTT. Protein sequence: CGGQGITEAFF. This sequence joins TRBV20-1 and TRBJ1-1; TRBD1 aligns across 9 bases. This CDR3 is 11 amino acids long. CDR1 and CDR2 (germline): DFQATT, SNEGSKA (reference sequence).

In DNA form, the CDR3 reads TGTGCCAGTAGTGTACTAGCGGGAAGCTCCTACAATGAGCAGTTCTTC. Translating it yields CASSVLAGSSYNEQFF. The chain has TRBV19 and TRBJ2-1, with TRBD2 matching over 10 bases. Germline V gene sequence: CDR1 LNHDA, CDR2 SQIVND (reference sequence). The CDR3 length is 16 residues. V lost 5 bases, J lost 0 bases, and 4 bases stayed unmatched.

V is TRBV6-5 and J is TRBJ1-2; TRBD1 matches 8 bases. The V gene end was trimmed by 8 bases and the J gene end by 7 bases; junction bases not matched to a gene: 15. Germline V lookup: CDR1 MNHEY, CDR2 SVGAGI. The CDR3 spans 15 residues. In DNA form, the CDR3 reads TGTGCCAGCGCGGGGTCACCGACAGGGGCGGGTGGCTACACCTTC. Residues: CASAGSPTGAGGYTF.

The chain couples TRBV4-2 to TRBJ2-1; TRBD2 matches 11 bases. The junction had 9 bases not matched to a gene; V was cut back by 7 bases and J by 10 bases. The CDR3 contains 14 residues. CDR1 is LGHNA and CDR2 is YNFKEQ in the germline V gene. CDR3 nucleotides: TGTGCCAGCACTAGCGGGGGGTATCAGGGAGAGCAGTTCTTC. Encoded protein: CASTSGGYQGEQFF.

This clone was observed a few times. The genes are TRBV5-4 and TRBJ2-1, with 8 bases aligning to TRBD2. Germline trimming cut 4 bases from V and 5 bases from J; bases unmatched to any gene: 5. This CDR3 is 14 amino acids long. CDR1 and CDR2 from the germline V gene are SGHNT and YYREEE (reference sequence). CDR3 DNA: TGTGCCAGCAGCCTGACGGGGGGGGACAATGAGCAGTTCTTC. Its translation: CASSLTGGDNEQFF.

V and J are TRBV11-2 and TRBJ1-6; a weak D match, TRBD1 (6 bases). The CDR3 covers 14 residues. The germline V gene has CDR1 SGHAT and CDR2 FQNNGV. Between the trimmed V and J ends, which lost 3 bases and 14 bases, there was a span of 17 bases. CDR3 in DNA: TGTGCCAGCAGCTTTGCAGGACAGCCGAACTCCCTCCACTTT. Amino acid sequence: CASSFAGQPNSLHF. Full variable domain (missing parts from reference TRBV11-2 and TRBJ1-6): EAGVAQSPRYKIIEKRQSVAFWCNPISGHATLYWYQQILGQGPKLLIQFQNNGVVDDSQLPKDRFSAERLKGVDSTLKIQPAKLEDSAVYLCASSFAGQPNSLHFGNGTRLTVT.